This T cell receptor beta chain appears in the sequencing data of a study of T cells in Graves' hyperthyroidism and ophthalmopathy. This clonotype was seen a few times. Germline CDR1 and CDR2: SQVTM and ANQGSEA. V lost 5 bases and J lost 0, with 17 bases in between. CDR3 length: 15 amino acids. The investigators amplified TCR beta CDR3 regions from RNA transcripts. HTBI primers drove first-round RT-PCR of the TCR CDR3. TCRdb passed the multiplex PCR reads through MiXCR, listing each CDR3 protein once. The sample consists of about 640,000 distinct CDR3 sequences, more than 20% of them appearing once. The gene calls are TRBV29-1 and TRBJ2-7, with D perhaps matching TRBD1 (5 bases). The receptor was isolated from a man in his thirties or forties with Graves' ophthalmopathy. The specimen was blood. CDR3 amino acids: CSVRNWQGTSYEQYF. The CDR3 DNA is TGCAGCGTTCGGAACTGGCAGGGCACCTCCTACGAGCAGTACTTC.